Following are 20 T cell receptor beta chains from one sample sequenced in a study of CD8 T cells in Susac syndrome. Random hexamers served to reverse transcribe roughly 0.45 to 1 ug RNA. One entry per CDR3 protein results from TCRdb running MiXCR on the immunoSEQ multiplex PCR reads. The sample has roughly 120,000 distinct CDR3 sequences, 85% to 95% seen once. The material sequenced was CD4+ T cells from PBMCs. These receptor sequences come from a human donor with multiple sclerosis.

This chain connects TRBV20-1 to TRBJ1-5; D is unresolved. With 5 bases removed from V and 0 bases from J, the gap between germline ends came to 8 bases. The CDR3 is 13 amino acids. The V gene's germline CDR1 is DFQATT and CDR2 SNEGSKA (reference sequence). CDR3 sequence: CSAEQISNQPQHF. The CDR3, as DNA: TGCAGTGCTGAACAGATTAGCAATCAGCCCCAGCATTTT.

The J gene is TRBJ1-1, the V gene TRBV7-9, with TRBD1 identical over 11 bases. With V trimmed by 5 bases and J by 5 bases, 10 bases remained unmatched. This CDR3 is built from 16 residues. Germline V gene lookup returns CDR1 SEHNR and CDR2 FQNEAQ (reference sequence). The CDR3 sequence is CASSLNGQGARTEAFF. The CDR3 nucleotides are TGTGCCAGCAGCCTTAATGGACAGGGGGCGCGAACTGAAGCTTTCTTT.

The chain employs TRBV5-1 and TRBJ1-1; D possibly corresponds to TRBD1 (5 bases). Germline V lookup: CDR1 SGHRS, CDR2 YFSETQ. Trimming took 3 bases from V and 4 from J, leaving 13 bases between them. CDR3 length equals 14 residues. The CDR3 region has the DNA TGCGCCAGCAGCTGGGGGACCCTGAGCACTGAAGCTTTCTTT. Protein product: CASSWGTLSTEAFF.

The chain uses TRBV3-1 and TRBJ1-3; no definite D call. The length of the CDR3 is 14 residues. V was shortened by 1 base and J by 2 bases, with 6 bases between the two germline ends. CDR1 is LGHDT and CDR2 is YNNKEL in the germline V gene (reference sequence). The CDR3 nucleotides are TGTGCCAGCAGCCAAGTCGGGGCTGGAAACACCATATATTTT. Its protein product is CASSQVGAGNTIYF.

This chain uses TRBV10-2 with TRBJ2-6, with D hard to call. Germline lookup yields CDR1 WSHSY and CDR2 SAAADI. V shed 2 bases and J shed 1 base, with 6 bases lying between them. This CDR3 comprises 15 residues. This CDR3 reads CASSERPSGANVLTF. The CDR3 DNA sequence: TGCGCCAGCAGTGAGCGTCCTTCTGGGGCCAACGTCCTGACTTTC.

The chain joins TRBV6-1 to TRBJ1-2; the D is unclear. V gave up 6 bases and J gave up 2 bases, with 10 bases separating them. The V gene's germline CDR1 is MNHNS and CDR2 SASEGT. This CDR3 is built from 13 residues. The CDR3, as DNA: TGTGCCAGCAGGACGAGCCTGAACTATGGCTACACCTTC. It encodes CASRTSLNYGYTF.

V is TRBV12-3 or TRBV12-4 and J is TRBJ2-7; 12 bases align to TRBD1. After removal of 6 bases from V and 6 bases from J, the junction contained 6 bases not matched to a gene. This CDR3 has 14 residues. The CDR3 DNA reads TGTGCCAGCAGCTCCGGGACAGGGGGCCCCGAGCAGTACTTC. Translating gives CASSSGTGGPEQYF.

CDR3: CASGPTGSDYGYTF. CDR3 nucleotides: TGTGCTAGTGGTCCGACAGGGAGTGACTATGGCTACACCTTC. The chain couples TRBV12-5 to TRBJ1-2; 7 bases match TRBD1. V shed 5 bases and J 3 bases; nucleotides not matched to a gene: 6. The V gene's germline CDR1 is LGHNT and CDR2 FRNRAP. The CDR3 is made up of 14 amino acids.

The V gene is TRBV11-3, the J gene TRBJ2-2; D gene ambiguous. Per germline, CDR1 SGHNT and CDR2 YENEEA. The CDR3 is 15 amino acids. Trimming left V 2 bases short and J 5 bases short, with 12 bases between. Here the CDR3 DNA reads TGTGCCAGCAGCTTATTAACCCTGCCGACCGGGGAGCTGTTTTTT. Amino acids: CASSLLTLPTGELFF.

The CDR3 nucleotides read TGCAGTGCGGCGGGGGGGGTCCCCACTGAAGCTTTCTTT. This sequence encodes CSAAGGVPTEAFF. This sequence joins TRBV20-1 and TRBJ1-1, with D perhaps matching TRBD1 (5 bases). Per germline, CDR1 DFQATT and CDR2 SNEGSKA (reference sequence). The CDR3 is 13 residues long. The V and J ends lost 6 bases and 4 bases respectively, with 15 bases between them.

The genes are TRBV10-3 and TRBJ1-1; unclear D gene. The CDR3 spans 13 residues. Looked up from germline, CDR1 is ENHRY and CDR2 is SYGVKD. Deletions cut 4 bases from V and 3 bases from J, with 9 bases between. For the CDR3, the DNA is TGTGCCATCAGTGGGAACGGGGACACTGAAGCTTTCTTT. It translates to CAISGNGDTEAFF.

The rearrangement uses TRBV7-9 and TRBJ1-1; no clear D gene. The length of the CDR3 is 14 residues. V shed 7 bases and J shed 1 base, with 13 bases lying between them. The V gene's germline CDR1 is SEHNR and CDR2 FQNEAQ (reference sequence). The CDR3 reads CASNLRAANTEAFF. Written as DNA, the CDR3 is TGTGCCAGCAACCTCCGGGCCGCGAACACTGAAGCTTTCTTT. Using reference TRBV7-9 and TRBJ1-1 for the parts outside the CDR3, the full variable domain is DTGVSQNPRHKITKRGQNVTFRCDPISEHNRLYWYRQTLGQGPEFLTYFQNEAQLEKSRLLSDRFSAERPKGSFSTLEIQRTEQGDSAMYLCASNLRAANTEAFFGQGTRLTVV.

This clonotype appeared a single time. J is TRBJ1-1 and V is TRBV12-3 or TRBV12-4; the match to TRBD1 covers 12 bases. CDR3 size: 15 residues. After removal of 4 bases from V and 3 bases from J, the junction contained 3 bases not matched to a gene. The CDR3 coding sequence is TGTGCCAGCAGTTCGGGACAGGGGGCTTACACTGAAGCTTTCTTT. This codes for CASSSGQGAYTEAFF.

The chain is built from TRBV7-2 and TRBJ1-2; D is undetermined. Trimming pared 4 bases from V and 4 bases from J, leaving 13 bases between. Per germline, CDR1 SGHTA and CDR2 FQGNSA. The CDR3 totals 14 residues. CDR3 bases: TGTGCCAGCAGCTCAGACCGACTGGGCTATGGCTACACCTTC. This encodes CASSSDRLGYGYTF.

This rearrangement joins TRBV20-1 to TRBJ1-1; TRBD1 is a possible D gene (6 bases). Germline CDR1 and CDR2: DFQATT and SNEGSKA (reference sequence). V lost 4 bases and J lost 5, with 14 bases in between. CDR3 length: 13 amino acids. The DNA of the CDR3 is TGCAGTGCTATAACAGGGTTACAAACTGAAGCTTTCTTT. Translating gives CSAITGLQTEAFF.

V and J are TRBV7-9 and TRBJ1-4; D remains ambiguous. Germline V gives CDR1 SEHNR, CDR2 FQNEAQ (reference sequence). V was cut by 1 base and J by 0 bases, with 9 bases left in between. The CDR3 runs to 16 residues. The CDR3 loop reads CASSLGYSATNEKLFF. CDR3 in DNA: TGTGCCAGCAGCTTAGGATATTCTGCAACTAATGAAAAACTGTTTTTT.

This clonotype was counted once. The rearrangement joins TRBV13 to TRBJ1-1; TRBD1 might be the D (5 bases). CDR1 is PRHDT and CDR2 is FYEKMQ in the germline V gene (reference sequence). This CDR3 region has 17 residues. V lost 2 bases and J 5 bases, leaving 21 bases between the germline ends. CDR3 loop: CASSLWSVRGKGTEAFF. The DNA for the CDR3 is TGTGCCAGCAGCTTATGGTCGGTACGGGGAAAGGGGACTGAAGCTTTCTTT. Full variable domain (remainder filled in from reference TRBV13 and TRBJ1-1): AAGVIQSPRHLIKEKRETATLKCYPIPRHDTVYWYQQGPGQDPQFLISFYEKMQSDKGSIPDRFSAQQFSDYHSELNMSSLELGDSALYFCASSLWSVRGKGTEAFFGQGTRLTVV.

J is TRBJ1-1 and V is TRBV3-1, with a tentative D call TRBD1 (6 bases). The CDR3 contains 15 residues. Germline V gene sequence: CDR1 LGHDT, CDR2 YNNKEL (reference sequence). The germline V and J ends were trimmed by 1 base and 4 bases, with 13 bases remaining between them. CDR3 amino acids: CASSQGGSGVTEAFF. The CDR3 nucleotides are TGTGCCAGCAGCCAAGGTGGATCAGGGGTCACTGAAGCTTTCTTT.

V usage is TRBV29-1 and J usage is TRBJ1-1; D possibly corresponds to TRBD1 (5 bases). The CDR3 contains 16 residues. V was clipped by 7 bases and J by 0 bases, with 21 bases between them. Germline assignment: CDR1 SQVTM and CDR2 ANQGSEA. This CDR3 reads CSGDSLLSWMNTEAFF. CDR3 nucleotides: TGCAGCGGTGACAGTTTACTATCTTGGATGAACACTGAAGCTTTCTTT.

A single count supports this clonotype. This rearrangement joins TRBV12-3 or TRBV12-4 to TRBJ2-4, with D tentatively TRBD1 (5 bases). V was trimmed by 4 bases and J by 0 bases, leaving 10 bases between them. The CDR3 is 15 amino acids. The CDR3 loop is CASSSQTEAKNIQYF. The DNA of the CDR3 is TGTGCCAGCAGTTCACAGACAGAAGCCAAAAACATTCAGTACTTC.